The 17 T cell receptor beta chains listed next were all sequenced from one sample in a study of post-analysis software for immune sequencing data. Points from the study as a whole: In patients, about 5 TRBV segments were more frequent than in controls, with TRBV5-6, TRBV5-1 and TRBV20-1 among them.

The antigens for these receptors are not known. Every TCR beta cDNA library bore unique molecular identifiers. TCRdb processed the PCR reads anew with MiXCR; each CDR3 protein has one entry. Altogether hundreds of thousands of distinct CDR3 sequences are present, 30% being singletons, with the ten largest covering roughly 0.54%. Sequenced sample: blood. The receptor set was obtained from a girl aged 10-17 years with multiple sclerosis.

V is TRBV2 and J is TRBJ2-5; no reliable D call. V was clipped by 4 bases and J by 9 bases, with 9 bases between them. The germline V gene encodes CDR1 SNHLY and CDR2 FYNNEI. The CDR3 is 11 residues long. CDR3 sequence (DNA): TGTGCCAGCAGTGGCCTGCAGGCCCAGTACTTC. It is translated as CASSGLQAQYF.

V is TRBV9 and J is TRBJ2-7; 7 nucleotides match TRBD1. TRBJ2-4 matches the DNA end more closely, so the J call is doubtful. The germline V gene encodes CDR1 SGDLS and CDR2 YYNGEE. CDR3 length: 14 residues. Here the CDR3 reads CASSVTGSPGIQYF. The CDR3 DNA follows: TGTGCCAGCAGCGTGACAGGGAGTCCGGGCATTCAGTACTTC.

There are many counts of this clonotype. V usage is TRBV9 and J usage is TRBJ2-7; D gene uncertain. Trimming shortened V by 2 bases and J by 2 bases, and 11 bases separated the two germline ends. The CDR3 spans 14 residues. CDR1 is SGDLS and CDR2 is YYNGEE in the germline V gene. The CDR3 DNA reads as TGTGCCAGCAGCGTTCGAACAGAACCCTACGAGCAGTACTTC. This sequence encodes CASSVRTEPYEQYF.

This clonotype appeared once. The chain carries TRBV28 and TRBJ2-3; no reliable D call. V lost 5 bases and J 2 bases, leaving 8 bases between the germline ends. The germline V gene has CDR1 MDHEN and CDR2 SYDVKM. The CDR3 spans 13 residues. The CDR3 region is CASSDGFTDTQYF. Here the CDR3 DNA reads TGTGCCAGCAGTGACGGGTTCACAGATACGCAGTATTTT.

The chain joins TRBV5-5 to TRBJ2-1, with 9 nucleotides matching TRBD2. Unmatched junction bases numbered 11, after V lost 3 bases and J lost 7 bases. CDR1 SGHKS and CDR2 YYEKEE come from the germline V gene (reference sequence). The CDR3 extends over 16 amino acids. The DNA of the CDR3 is TGTGCCAGCAGCTATCCCGGGACTAGCAGAGGGAATGAGCAGTTCTTC. Amino acid sequence: CASSYPGTSRGNEQFF.

This clonotype was recorded at least ten times. The chain recombines TRBV9 with TRBJ2-1; 10 nucleotides match TRBD2. This CDR3 has 15 residues. Trimming removed 2 bases from V and 5 bases from J; junction bases left unmatched: 4. The germline gives CDR1 SGDLS, CDR2 YYNGEE. CDR3 sequence reads: CASSVSGRAHNEQFF. The CDR3 nucleotides read TGTGCCAGCAGCGTGAGCGGGAGGGCCCACAATGAGCAGTTCTTC.

This clonotype was seen only a few times. This rearrangement joins TRBV15 to TRBJ1-1, with TRBD1 identical over 7 bases. CDR1 and CDR2 (germline): LNHNV, YYDKDF (reference sequence). The CDR3 totals 11 residues. The ends lost 8 bases at V and 7 bases at J; junction bases unmatched: 4. Written as DNA, the CDR3 is TGTGCCACCCGGACAGGAATTGAAGCTTTCTTT. Its translation: CATRTGIEAFF.

V is TRBV4-1 and J is TRBJ2-4, with D possibly TRBD2 on 6 matching bases. The CDR3 has 19 residues. Trimming shortened V by 3 bases and J by 0 bases, and 21 bases separated the two germline ends. Germline V lookup: CDR1 MGHRA, CDR2 YSYEKL. The CDR3 sequence is CASSHQPTGVPLAKNIQYF. The DNA for the CDR3 is TGCGCCAGCAGCCACCAGCCCACGGGGGTACCCCTAGCCAAAAACATTCAGTACTTC.

The chain recombines TRBV10-3 with TRBJ2-3; a possible D gene is TRBD2 (6 bases). CDR3 length: 15 amino acids. V was pared by 3 bases and J by 0 bases, with 10 bases between. Germline CDR1 is ENHRY and CDR2 is SYGVKD. The CDR3 sequence: CAISDVGTSTDTQYF. The CDR3, as DNA: TGTGCCATCAGTGACGTAGGGACTAGCACAGATACGCAGTATTTT.

This clonotype was seen a handful of times. The chain carries TRBV5-1 and TRBJ1-1, with 7 bases identical to TRBD1. CDR3 size: 15 residues. CDR1 SGHRS and CDR2 YFSETQ come from the germline V gene. Trimming removed 6 bases from V and 1 base from J; junction bases left unmatched: 9. The CDR3 nucleotides read TGCGCCAGCACCGCAAGTTCAGGGGGGAACACTGAAGCTTTCTTT. Its protein is CASTASSGGNTEAFF.

This clonotype was seen ten or more times. The J gene is TRBJ2-7, the V gene TRBV5-1, with D possibly being TRBD1 (6 bases). Germline CDR1 is SGHRS and CDR2 is YFSETQ. Trimming shortened V by 2 bases and J by 6 bases, and 9 bases separated the two germline ends. This CDR3 is 12 amino acids long. CDR3 protein: CASSLQGAEQYF. The CDR3 DNA is TGCGCCAGCAGCTTACAGGGTGCCGAGCAGTACTTC.

The DNA for the CDR3 is TGTGCCAGCAGTTTAGCCCGTGGGGCTGGGCGAGAAAAACTGTTTTTT. Its translation: CASSLARGAGREKLFF. V and J are TRBV12-3 or TRBV12-4 and TRBJ1-4; a possible D gene is TRBD1 (5 bases). The CDR3 is 16 amino acids. Trimming left V 0 bases short and J 8 bases short, with 16 bases between.

The chain has TRBV11-2 and TRBJ2-3; D unclear. The CDR3 runs to 16 residues. Germline-derived CDR1 and CDR2 are SGHAT and FQNNGV. V dropped 5 bases and J dropped 0 bases, with 15 bases sitting between them. CDR3 protein: CASSTYIQSSTDTQYF. DNA of the CDR3: TGTGCCAGCAGCACCTACATCCAGTCTAGCACAGATACGCAGTATTTT.

This clonotype was seen many times. The CDR3 DNA follows: TGTGCCATCAGTGAGTGGCGGGGGGATGAGCAGTTCTTC. It codes for CAISEWRGDEQFF. The chain is built from TRBV10-3 and TRBJ2-1; 8 positions match TRBD2. Germline V CDR1 and CDR2: ENHRY, SYGVKD. The CDR3 is 13 amino acids. J lost 8 bases, V lost 1 base, and 1 base had no gene match.

This clonotype has just a few counts. The rearrangement links TRBV6-2 or TRBV6-3 to TRBJ2-5, with D possibly matching TRBD1 (6 bases). Germline V gives CDR1 MNHEY, CDR2 SVGEGT. Trimming cost V 5 bases and J 2 bases, with 12 bases left between them. This CDR3 contains 14 residues. The CDR3 sequence is CASSTDREQETQYF. The CDR3, as DNA: TGTGCCAGCAGTACGGACAGAGAACAAGAGACCCAGTACTTC.

The chain recombines TRBV4-2 with TRBJ1-2; perhaps TRBD1 as D (5 bases). This CDR3 has 14 amino acids. Trimming stripped 3 bases from V and 6 bases from J, with 14 bases between. CDR1 LGHNA and CDR2 YNFKEQ come from the germline V gene. The CDR3 DNA reads as TGTGCCAGCAGCCATATGAGCCAAGGGGATGGCTACACCTTC. Residues: CASSHMSQGDGYTF.

This clonotype was observed a handful of times. This chain uses TRBV15 with TRBJ2-5; possibly TRBD2 for D (6 bases). Germline V gene lookup returns CDR1 LNHNV and CDR2 YYDKDF (reference sequence). Trimming stripped 0 bases from V and 4 bases from J, with 15 bases between. This CDR3 has 16 amino acids. The CDR3 sequence: CATSREPGSGGETQYF. In DNA, the CDR3 is TGTGCCACCAGCAGAGAGCCCGGGAGCGGCGGAGAGACCCAGTACTTC.